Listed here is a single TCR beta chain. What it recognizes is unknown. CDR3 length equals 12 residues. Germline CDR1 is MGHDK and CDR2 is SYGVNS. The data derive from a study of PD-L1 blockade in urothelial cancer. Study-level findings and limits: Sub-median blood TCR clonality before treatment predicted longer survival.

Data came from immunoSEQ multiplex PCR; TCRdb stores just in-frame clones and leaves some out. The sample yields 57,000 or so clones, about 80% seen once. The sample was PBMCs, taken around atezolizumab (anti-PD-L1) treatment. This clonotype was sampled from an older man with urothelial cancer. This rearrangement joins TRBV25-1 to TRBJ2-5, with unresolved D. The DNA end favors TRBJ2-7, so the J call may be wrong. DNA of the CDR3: TGTGCCAGCGGTCAATCCCGCTACGAGCAGTACTTC. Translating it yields CASGQSRYEQYF.